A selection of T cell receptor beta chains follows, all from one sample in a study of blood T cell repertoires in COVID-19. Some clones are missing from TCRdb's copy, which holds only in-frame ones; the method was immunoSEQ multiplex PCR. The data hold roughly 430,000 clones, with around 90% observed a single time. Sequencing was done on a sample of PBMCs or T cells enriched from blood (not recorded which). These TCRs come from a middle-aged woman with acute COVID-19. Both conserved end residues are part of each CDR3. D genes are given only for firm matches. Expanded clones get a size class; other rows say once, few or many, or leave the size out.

cdr3_nt: TGTGCCATTCGCGGACCGGGGAGTTCAAATGGCTACACCTTC; cdr3_aa: CAIRGPGSSNGYTF; clone_size: -; d_call: -; cdr3_length: 14; j_call: TRBJ1-2; v_call: TRBV19
cdr3_nt: TGTGCCAGCAGTTTATCGGTGGGCAGGGCTTTCTATGGCTACACCTTC; cdr3_aa: CASSLSVGRAFYGYTF; clone_size: -; d_call: -; cdr3_length: 16; j_call: TRBJ1-2; v_call: TRBV27
cdr3_nt: TGTGCCACCAGCAGAGAGCCGGGTGGCAATCAGCCCCAGCATTTT; cdr3_aa: CATSREPGGNQPQHF; clone_size: -; d_call: -; cdr3_length: 15; j_call: TRBJ1-5; v_call: TRBV15
cdr3_nt: TGTGCCAGTAGTATAGATAACAGCTACCTTAATTCACCCCTCCACTTT; cdr3_aa: CASSIDNSYLNSPLHF; clone_size: -; d_call: -; cdr3_length: 16; j_call: TRBJ1-6; v_call: TRBV19
cdr3_nt: TGCGCCAGCAGCCAACGGTGGACAGGGAGGTCCGATGGCAATCAGCCCCAGCATTTT; cdr3_aa: CASSQRWTGRSDGNQPQHF; clone_size: -; d_call: TRBD1; cdr3_length: 19; j_call: TRBJ1-5; v_call: TRBV4-1
cdr3_nt: TGTGCCAGCAGCGGCCGGGACAGGGGCTACAATGAGCAGTTCTTC; cdr3_aa: CASSGRDRGYNEQFF; clone_size: -; d_call: TRBD1; cdr3_length: 15; j_call: TRBJ2-1; v_call: TRBV5-4
cdr3_nt: TGTGCCAGCAGTGAATCGGGGTCCTACGAGCAGTACTTC; cdr3_aa: CASSESGSYEQYF; clone_size: once; d_call: -; cdr3_length: 13; j_call: TRBJ2-7; v_call: TRBV6-1
cdr3_nt: TGTGCCAGCAGCCCTAGGACAGGTCCCTATGGCTACACCTTC; cdr3_aa: CASSPRTGPYGYTF; clone_size: -; d_call: TRBD1; cdr3_length: 14; j_call: TRBJ1-2; v_call: TRBV7-6
cdr3_nt: TGTGCCAGCAGCCAAGATATCAGCGCTTCATATGGCTACACCTTC; cdr3_aa: CASSQDISASYGYTF; clone_size: once; d_call: -; cdr3_length: 15; j_call: TRBJ1-2; v_call: TRBV3-1/TRBV3-2
cdr3_nt: TGCGCCAGCAGCACGTGGACTAGCGGGAACAATGAGCAGTTCTTC; cdr3_aa: CASSTWTSGNNEQFF; clone_size: -; d_call: TRBD2; cdr3_length: 15; j_call: TRBJ2-1; v_call: TRBV5-1
cdr3_nt: TGTGCCAGTAGTGTGACAGCGAACACCGGGGAGCTGTTTTTT; cdr3_aa: CASSVTANTGELFF; clone_size: -; d_call: -; cdr3_length: 14; j_call: TRBJ2-2; v_call: TRBV19
cdr3_nt: TGTGCCAGCAGTTTCACGGGGGGGCCCCACCCCGGGGAGCTGTTTTTT; cdr3_aa: CASSFTGGPHPGELFF; clone_size: once; d_call: TRBD2; cdr3_length: 16; j_call: TRBJ2-2; v_call: TRBV6-6
cdr3_nt: TGTGCCACCAGCAGAGAGGGCGGTAAGGGATGGATCTTTCAGGGGGCTCAGCCCCAGCATTTT; cdr3_aa: CATSREGGKGWIFQGAQPQHF; clone_size: -; d_call: TRBD1; cdr3_length: 21; j_call: TRBJ1-5; v_call: TRBV15
cdr3_nt: TGTGCCAGTAGCCTTCCACAGGGCGCGCGGACTGAAGCTTTCTTT; cdr3_aa: CASSLPQGARTEAFF; clone_size: -; d_call: -; cdr3_length: 15; j_call: TRBJ1-1; v_call: TRBV19
cdr3_nt: TGTGCCAGCAGCCATACGGACAGGGGGCTTGGCTACACCTTC; cdr3_aa: CASSHTDRGLGYTF; clone_size: -; d_call: TRBD1; cdr3_length: 14; j_call: TRBJ1-2; v_call: TRBV3-1/TRBV3-2
cdr3_nt: TGTGCCATCAGTGAGTCGAGCGGGATGTCTAATGAAAAACTGTTTTTT; cdr3_aa: CAISESSGMSNEKLFF; clone_size: -; d_call: -; cdr3_length: 16; j_call: TRBJ1-4; v_call: TRBV10-3
cdr3_nt: TGTGCCAGCTCACCAACCGACAGGGTATGGAATCTCGGCGAGCAGTACTTC; cdr3_aa: CASSPTDRVWNLGEQYF; clone_size: -; d_call: TRBD1; cdr3_length: 17; j_call: TRBJ2-7; v_call: TRBV18
cdr3_nt: TGTGCCAGCAGCTTGCAGGGCCAAGAGACCCAGTACTTC; cdr3_aa: CASSLQGQETQYF; clone_size: -; d_call: -; cdr3_length: 13; j_call: TRBJ2-5; v_call: TRBV5-6
cdr3_nt: TGTGCCAGCAGCCCTCTAGCGGGGGGTATCACCGGGGAGCTGTTTTTT; cdr3_aa: CASSPLAGGITGELFF; clone_size: -; d_call: TRBD2; cdr3_length: 16; j_call: TRBJ2-2; v_call: TRBV6-6
cdr3_nt: TGTGCCAGCAGGCGGGACAGGGGATTCGCTGGAAACACCATATATTTT; cdr3_aa: CASRRDRGFAGNTIYF; clone_size: -; d_call: TRBD1; cdr3_length: 16; j_call: TRBJ1-3; v_call: TRBV3-1/TRBV3-2
cdr3_nt: TGTGCCAGCAGCCCCCGTAAAGTACAGGAAGCTTTCTTT; cdr3_aa: CASSPRKVQEAFF; clone_size: -; d_call: -; cdr3_length: 13; j_call: TRBJ1-1; v_call: TRBV7-2
cdr3_nt: TGCGCCAGCAGCTATTTACCGGGACAGGGGGCTGAAGCTTTCTTT; cdr3_aa: CASSYLPGQGAEAFF; clone_size: -; d_call: TRBD1; cdr3_length: 15; j_call: TRBJ1-1; v_call: TRBV5-1
cdr3_nt: TGTGCCTGGAGTGTATGGCGGGGGATACAAGAGACCCAGTACTTC; cdr3_aa: CAWSVWRGIQETQYF; clone_size: -; d_call: TRBD2; cdr3_length: 15; j_call: TRBJ2-5; v_call: TRBV30
cdr3_nt: TGTGCCAGCAAACAACTTACGACAAGGACCTACGAGCAGTACTTC; cdr3_aa: CASKQLTTRTYEQYF; clone_size: -; d_call: -; cdr3_length: 15; j_call: TRBJ2-7; v_call: TRBV2
cdr3_nt: TGTGCCAGCAGCCCCCGCCTAACAGGTGGGGCGGGGGGCCCTTCCTACGAGCAGTACTTC; cdr3_aa: CASSPRLTGGAGGPSYEQYF; clone_size: -; d_call: TRBD2; cdr3_length: 20; j_call: TRBJ2-7; v_call: TRBV5-4
cdr3_nt: TGCAGTGCCAGTCCCAGCTCTGGGGCCAACGTCCTGACTTTC; cdr3_aa: CSASPSSGANVLTF; clone_size: -; d_call: -; cdr3_length: 14; j_call: TRBJ2-6; v_call: TRBV20-1
cdr3_nt: TGTGCCAGCAGTGAGGTACAGACGGATTCACCCCTCCACTTT; cdr3_aa: CASSEVQTDSPLHF; clone_size: -; d_call: -; cdr3_length: 14; j_call: TRBJ1-6; v_call: TRBV6-1
cdr3_nt: TGTGCCAGCAGCCAGGGACAGAACTACGAGCAGTACTTC; cdr3_aa: CASSQGQNYEQYF; clone_size: -; d_call: TRBD1; cdr3_length: 13; j_call: TRBJ2-7; v_call: TRBV3-1/TRBV3-2
cdr3_nt: TGTGCCAGCACCACCAGACTAGCGGGTGAGCAGTACTTC; cdr3_aa: CASTTRLAGEQYF; clone_size: -; d_call: TRBD2; cdr3_length: 13; j_call: TRBJ2-7; v_call: TRBV2
cdr3_nt: TGTGCCAGCAGCTTAGAGTTAGGGAGAGCTTTCTTT; cdr3_aa: CASSLELGRAFF; clone_size: -; d_call: -; cdr3_length: 12; j_call: TRBJ1-1; v_call: TRBV7-9
cdr3_nt: TGCGCCAGCAGCCAAGCCCCGGGAACCATAGTCTACGAGCAGTACTTC; cdr3_aa: CASSQAPGTIVYEQYF; clone_size: -; d_call: -; cdr3_length: 16; j_call: TRBJ2-7; v_call: TRBV4-1